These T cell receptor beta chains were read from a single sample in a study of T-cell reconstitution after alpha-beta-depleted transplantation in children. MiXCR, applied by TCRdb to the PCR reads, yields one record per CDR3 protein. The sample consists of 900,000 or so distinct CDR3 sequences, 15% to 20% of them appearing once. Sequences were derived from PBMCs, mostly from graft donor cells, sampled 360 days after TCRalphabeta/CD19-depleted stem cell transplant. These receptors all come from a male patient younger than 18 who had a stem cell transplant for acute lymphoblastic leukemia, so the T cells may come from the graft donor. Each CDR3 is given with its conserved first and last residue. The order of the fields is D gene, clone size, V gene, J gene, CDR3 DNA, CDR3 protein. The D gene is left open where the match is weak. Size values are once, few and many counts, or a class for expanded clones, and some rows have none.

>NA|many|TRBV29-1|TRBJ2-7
TGCAGCGTTGAGACAGGGAGGGAGCCCTACGAGCAGTACTTC
CSVETGREPYEQYF
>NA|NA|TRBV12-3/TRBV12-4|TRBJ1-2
TGTGCCAGCAGTTTCGGGCGGGGCTACACCTTC
CASSFGRGYTF
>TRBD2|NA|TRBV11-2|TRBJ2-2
TGTGCCAGCTGTCTGGCTAGCGGGAGGTGGGAGCTGTTTTTT
CASCLASGRWELFF
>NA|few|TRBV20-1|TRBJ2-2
TGCAGTGCTCCCGCGAAATACGGGAGGAACACCGGGGAGCTGTTTTTT
CSAPAKYGRNTGELFF
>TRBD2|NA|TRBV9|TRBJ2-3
TGTGCCAGCAGCGTGACTAGCGGGAGGAGGGATACGCAGTATTTT
CASSVTSGRRDTQYF
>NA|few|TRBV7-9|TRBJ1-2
TGTGCCAGCAGCAAACGTGAGGGGCACGGTGGCTACACCTTC
CASSKREGHGGYTF
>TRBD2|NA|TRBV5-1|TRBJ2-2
TGCGCCAGCAGCTTTACTAGCGGGAGTACCACCGGGGAGCTGTTTTTT
CASSFTSGSTTGELFF
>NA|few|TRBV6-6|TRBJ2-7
TGTGCCAGCACGCTCGCGGGCCGGGACGAGCAGTACTTC
CASTLAGRDEQYF
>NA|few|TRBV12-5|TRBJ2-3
TGTGCTAGTGGTTTGTTCTTCGTGGATACGCAGTATTTT
CASGLFFVDTQYF
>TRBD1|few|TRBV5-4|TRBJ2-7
TGTGCCAGCAGCCCCAGGGGACAGGGGAACTACGAGCAGTACTTC
CASSPRGQGNYEQYF
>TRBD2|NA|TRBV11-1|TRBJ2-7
TGTGCCAGCAGCCATCCGGGACTAGCGGGAGGGCGGCCCTACGAGCAGTACTTC
CASSHPGLAGGRPYEQYF
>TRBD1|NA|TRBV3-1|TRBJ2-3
TGTGCCAGCAGTCTAGGACAGGGAGGAAGTACAGATACGCAGTATTTT
CASSLGQGGSTDTQYF
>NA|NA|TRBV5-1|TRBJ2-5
TGCGCCAGCAGCTTCTATAGCGGATTGCAAGAGACCCAGTACTTC
CASSFYSGLQETQYF
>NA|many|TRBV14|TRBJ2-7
TGTGCCAGCAGCCATTCCTTAGCGTTAACCTACGAGCAGTACTTC
CASSHSLALTYEQYF
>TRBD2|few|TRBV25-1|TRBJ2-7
TGTGCCAGCAGTGAATCACTAGCGGGCCCTACCTACGAGCAGTACTTC
CASSESLAGPTYEQYF
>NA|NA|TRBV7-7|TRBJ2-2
TGTGCCAGCAGTCATACCGAGACGGGGAACACCGGGGAGCTGTTTTTT
CASSHTETGNTGELFF
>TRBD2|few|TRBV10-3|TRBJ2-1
TGTGCCATCAGTGACCTATGGACTAGCGGCTATGAGCAGTTCTTC
CAISDLWTSGYEQFF
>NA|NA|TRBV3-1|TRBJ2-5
TGTGCCAGCAGCCCACGCGCCGGGGTAACGTACCAAGAGACCCAGTACTTC
CASSPRAGVTYQETQYF
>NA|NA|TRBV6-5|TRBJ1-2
TGTGCCAGCAGTTACCAGGGACCAGAGAGAGGCTACACCTTC
CASSYQGPERGYTF
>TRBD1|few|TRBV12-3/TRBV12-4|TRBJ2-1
TGTGCCAGTAGCCGGGACAGCCCCTACAATGAGCAGTTCTTC
CASSRDSPYNEQFF
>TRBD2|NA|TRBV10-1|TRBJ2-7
TGCGCCAGCAGCGGAGCGGGAGGATTACGAGAGCAGTACTTC
CASSGAGGLREQYF
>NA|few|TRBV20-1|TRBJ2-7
TGCAGTGCTAGAGATTCAAACTTCCTTGTCGAGCAGTACTTC
CSARDSNFLVEQYF